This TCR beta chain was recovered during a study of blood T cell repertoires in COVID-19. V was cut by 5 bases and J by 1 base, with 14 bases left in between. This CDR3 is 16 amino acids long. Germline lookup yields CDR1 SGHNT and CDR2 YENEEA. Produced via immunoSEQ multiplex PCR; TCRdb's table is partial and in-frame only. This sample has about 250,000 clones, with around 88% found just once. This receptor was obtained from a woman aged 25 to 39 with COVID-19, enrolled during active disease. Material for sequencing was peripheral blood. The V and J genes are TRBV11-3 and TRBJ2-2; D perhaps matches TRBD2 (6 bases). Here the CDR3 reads CASSPYGGENTGELFF. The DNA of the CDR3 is TGTGCCAGCAGCCCGTACGGGGGAGAGAACACCGGGGAGCTGTTTTTT.